These 31 T cell receptor beta chains share one sample of origin, sequenced in a study of T cells after yellow fever vaccination. TCRdb used MiXCR to reprocess the 5' RACE reads, holding one entry per CDR3 protein. This table has roughly 150,000 distinct CDR3 sequences, less than 8.5% appearing once. Material: CD4+ T cells sorted from PBMCs, obtained 10 days after the yellow fever booster vaccination. These receptors all stem from a man younger than 45 who received the YFV17D yellow fever vaccine.

The rearrangement joins TRBV5-4 to TRBJ2-1; 11 bases line up with TRBD2. The CDR3 consists of 16 residues. Losses at the gene ends were 4 bases for V and 7 bases for J; bases not matched to a gene: 10. Germline loops: CDR1 SGHNT, CDR2 YYREEE (reference sequence). DNA for the CDR3: TGTGCCAGCAGCATCCTAGCGGGGGGAAGTTTGAATGAGCAGTTCTTC. Its translation is CASSILAGGSLNEQFF.

Ten or more counts support this clonotype. V gene TRBV6-5 combines with J gene TRBJ2-2; TRBD2 might be the D (5 bases). The length of the CDR3 is 15 residues. Germline assignment: CDR1 MNHEY and CDR2 SVGAGI. V shed 5 bases and J shed 4 bases, with 14 bases lying between them. CDR3 protein: CASSRIASGTGELFF. The DNA for the CDR3 is TGTGCCAGCAGTCGGATCGCGAGCGGCACCGGGGAGCTGTTTTTT.

This clonotype has at least ten counts. The chain's CDR3 is CASSRTSGRWVEQFF. The CDR3 DNA is TGTGCCAGCAGTCGAACTAGCGGGAGGTGGGTTGAGCAGTTCTTC. V gene TRBV3-1 combines with J gene TRBJ2-1; 12 positions agree with TRBD2. Germline V gene lookup returns CDR1 LGHDT and CDR2 YNNKEL (reference sequence). V dropped 6 bases and J dropped 9; count of bases not matched to a gene: 9. The CDR3 runs 15 residues.

This clonotype was detected many times. J is TRBJ2-7 and V is TRBV15; TRBD2 aligns across 11 bases. The germline V gene has CDR1 LNHNV and CDR2 YYDKDF (reference sequence). J gave up 4 bases and V 2 bases, and 4 bases lay outside the gene matches. The CDR3 sequence is 15 residues long. For the CDR3, the DNA is TGTGCCACCAGCAGAACTAGCGGGAGAGGATACGAGCAGTACTTC. Translation: CATSRTSGRGYEQYF.

This clonotype was counted ten times or more. This chain connects TRBV28 to TRBJ2-5; D ambiguous. The CDR3 covers 13 residues. Trimming removed 3 bases at V and 5 bases at J, with 10 bases between. Germline V gene sequence: CDR1 MDHEN, CDR2 SYDVKM. The CDR3 is CASSLTSWETQYF. The CDR3 region has the DNA TGTGCCAGCAGTTTGACCTCGTGGGAGACCCAGTACTTC.

This clonotype occurred many times. V is TRBV7-6 and J is TRBJ2-2, with D possibly matching TRBD2 (5 bases). The CDR3 extends over 15 amino acids. The V gene's germline CDR1 is SGHVS and CDR2 FNYEAQ. Trimming pared 5 bases from V and 2 bases from J, leaving 12 bases between. CDR3 region: CASSPRGLNTGELFF. CDR3 nucleotides: TGTGCCAGCAGCCCACGCGGGTTAAACACCGGGGAGCTGTTTTTT.

This clonotype was found many times. V is TRBV29-1 and J is TRBJ2-3; 8 positions agree with TRBD2. CDR1 and CDR2 (germline): SQVTM, ANQGSEA. The CDR3 extends over 15 amino acids. Germline trimming cut 5 bases from V and 1 base from J; bases unmatched to any gene: 8. The CDR3 DNA is TGCAGCGTTCTGACAGCGGGAGTCCGCACAGATACGCAGTATTTT. Protein product: CSVLTAGVRTDTQYF.

This clonotype was observed a handful of times. This rearrangement joins TRBV5-4 to TRBJ2-7; no definite D call. Germline values: CDR1 SGHNT, CDR2 YYREEE (reference sequence). The CDR3 contains 13 residues. V gave up 4 bases and J gave up 4 bases, with 12 bases separating them. This CDR3 is CASSPRESYEQYF. The CDR3 DNA is TGTGCCAGCAGCCCCCGCGAGTCGTACGAGCAGTACTTC.

This clonotype occurred many times. The genes are TRBV20-1 and TRBJ1-1; no reliable D call. This CDR3 contains 13 residues. The ends were cut back, 5 bases at V and 0 bases at J, with 10 bases in the middle. CDR1 DFQATT and CDR2 SNEGSKA come from the germline V gene (reference sequence). The CDR3 loop reads CSAGTVVNTEAFF. The CDR3 bases are TGCAGTGCTGGAACGGTGGTGAACACTGAAGCTTTCTTT.

This clonotype occurred many times. The chain uses TRBV5-1 and TRBJ1-2; the D gene is possibly TRBD1 (6 bases). The V and J ends lost 0 bases and 4 bases respectively, with 13 bases between them. Germline V gene lookup returns CDR1 SGHRS and CDR2 YFSETQ. The CDR3 loop spans 15 amino acids. The CDR3 DNA sequence: TGCGCCAGCAGCTTGGGGGCAGGACAGCCCTATGGCTACACCTTC. This translates into CASSLGAGQPYGYTF.

Ten or more counts support this clonotype. The chain combines TRBV10-3 with TRBJ2-1, with 8 bases identical to TRBD2. The CDR3 has 15 residues. Unmatched junction bases numbered 9, after V lost 6 bases and J lost 5 bases. The V gene's germline CDR1 is ENHRY and CDR2 SYGVKD. The CDR3: CAIRPSGGLDNEQFF. CDR3 coding DNA: TGTGCCATCAGGCCCAGCGGGGGACTCGACAATGAGCAGTTCTTC.

This clonotype was counted ten times or more. This CDR3 reads CASSLREQGELFF. In DNA form, the CDR3 reads TGTGCCAGCAGCTTAAGGGAACAGGGGGAGCTGTTTTTT. The chain combines TRBV7-6 with TRBJ2-2; D gene unclear. With 2 bases removed from V and 8 bases from J, the gap between germline ends came to 9 bases. Germline CDR1 reads SGHVS; CDR2 reads FNYEAQ. The length of the CDR3 is 13 residues.

There are many counts of this clonotype. The V gene is TRBV15, the J gene TRBJ2-7, with 7 bases matching TRBD2. Unmatched junction bases numbered 13, after V lost 7 bases and J lost 4 bases. In germline, CDR1 is LNHNV, CDR2 YYDKDF (reference sequence). This CDR3 is built from 15 residues. In nucleotides, the CDR3 is TGTGCCACCAAGGCTAGCACAACGGGAGGATACGAGCAGTACTTC. This translates into CATKASTTGGYEQYF.

This clonotype showed up many times. The rearrangement links TRBV18 to TRBJ2-3; D not certain. The CDR3 length is 14 residues. CDR1 and CDR2 (germline): KGHSH, LQKENI. The V end was cut by 2 bases, the J end by 6 bases, with 12 bases between. In DNA form, the CDR3 reads TGTGCCAGCTCACCAGTGATGGCTTCGGATACGCAGTATTTT. Protein product: CASSPVMASDTQYF.

At least ten counts were recorded for this clonotype. The rearrangement uses TRBV5-1 and TRBJ1-1, with D maybe TRBD1 (6 bases). CDR3 length: 14 amino acids. The V gene lost 2 bases and the J gene lost 2 bases, with 10 bases spanning the gap. Germline CDR1 SGHRS, CDR2 YFSETQ. The DNA for the CDR3 is TGCGCCAGCAGCTTTGATGGGGGCAACACTGAAGCTTTCTTT. It encodes CASSFDGGNTEAFF.

Ten or more counts support this clonotype. The J gene is TRBJ2-3, the V gene TRBV6-2 or TRBV6-3; D uncertain. Trimming pared 6 bases from V and 4 bases from J, leaving 8 bases between. Per germline, CDR1 MNHEY and CDR2 SVGEGT. The CDR3 is 12 residues long. The CDR3 DNA follows: TGTGCCAGCAGAGCTGGGGCAGATACGCAGTATTTT. This codes for CASRAGADTQYF.

This clonotype appeared many times. The chain uses TRBV28 and TRBJ2-3; 11 bases line up with TRBD2. Germline CDR1 is MDHEN and CDR2 is SYDVKM. V lost 6 bases, J lost 5 bases, and 4 bases stayed unmatched. The CDR3 is made up of 14 amino acids. The CDR3 here is CASSNSGRGDTQYF. CDR3 in DNA: TGTGCCAGCAGCAATAGCGGGAGGGGAGATACGCAGTATTTT.

This clonotype was counted ten times or more. The genes are TRBV7-9 and TRBJ2-7, with a possible D match to TRBD1 (6 bases). V lost 1 base, J lost 5 bases, and 15 bases lay in between. Germline-derived CDR1 and CDR2 are SEHNR and FQNEAQ (reference sequence). CDR3 length: 15 residues. In nucleotides, the CDR3 is TGTGCCAGCAGCTTAGGGGCAGGGGAGTTCAACGAGCAGTACTTC. Residues: CASSLGAGEFNEQYF.

The sample holds many counts of this clonotype. The CDR3 here is CSANPRGLAGIHEQFF. In DNA form, the CDR3 reads TGCAGTGCTAACCCTCGGGGACTAGCGGGAATCCATGAGCAGTTCTTC. The V gene is TRBV20-1, the J gene TRBJ2-1; TRBD2 matches at 13 bases. The CDR3 spans 16 residues. Germline values: CDR1 DFQATT, CDR2 SNEGSKA (reference sequence). Losses at the gene ends were 4 bases for V and 8 bases for J; bases not matched to a gene: 11.

This clonotype was found many times. The rearrangement uses TRBV4-3 and TRBJ2-1; tentative D call: TRBD1 (6 bases). CDR3 length equals 15 residues. V lost 1 base and J 5 bases, leaving 12 bases between the germline ends. Germline V lookup: CDR1 LGHNA, CDR2 YSLEER. CDR3 sequence reads: CASSQAGTPNNEQFF. CDR3 nucleotide sequence: TGCGCCAGCAGCCAAGCTGGGACACCAAACAATGAGCAGTTCTTC.

This clonotype came up many times. CDR3 amino acids: CSARGGRNTQYF. In DNA form, the CDR3 reads TGCAGTGCTAGGGGAGGTAGGAATACGCAGTATTTT. The V and J genes are TRBV20-1 and TRBJ2-3, with D perhaps matching TRBD2 (6 bases). The CDR3 loop spans 12 amino acids. Germline V lookup: CDR1 DFQATT, CDR2 SNEGSKA (reference sequence). Trimming left V 3 bases short and J 7 bases short, with 11 bases between.

In its sample, this clonotype was seen many times. This chain links TRBV7-2 with TRBJ2-5; D not resolved. The CDR3 is made up of 12 amino acids. V lost 3 bases and J lost 3, with 5 bases in between. Germline CDR1 reads SGHTA; CDR2 reads FQGNSA. CDR3 sequence: CASSFIKETQYF. The CDR3 coding sequence is TGTGCCAGCAGCTTCATAAAAGAGACCCAGTACTTC. Together with reference TRBV7-2 and TRBJ2-5, the CDR3 gives the full variable domain: GAGVSQSPSNKVTEKGKDVELRCDPISGHTALYWYRQSLGQGLEFLIYFQGNSAPDKSGLPSDRFSAERTGGSVSTLTIQRTQQEDSAVYLCASSFIKETQYFGPGTRLLVL.

This clonotype was observed many times. V usage is TRBV5-6 and J usage is TRBJ2-6; D gene uncertain. V lost 6 bases to trimming and J lost 0 bases, with 4 bases between them. CDR3 size: 13 residues. CDR1 is SGHDT and CDR2 is YYEEEE in the germline V gene. CDR3 region: CASIPSGANVLTF. The CDR3 DNA reads TGTGCCAGCATCCCCTCTGGGGCCAACGTCCTGACTTTC.

This clonotype has at least ten counts. This chain connects TRBV24-1 to TRBJ2-5, with 9 bases that match TRBD1. Looked up from germline, CDR1 is KGHDR and CDR2 is SFDVKD. J lost 4 bases, V lost 3 bases, and 11 bases had no gene match. The length of the CDR3 is 17 residues. The CDR3 spells CATSDPGTGRDRETQYF. CDR3 in DNA: TGTGCCACCAGTGATCCCGGGACAGGGAGGGATCGAGAGACCCAGTACTTC.

There are many counts of this clonotype. V usage is TRBV5-1 and J usage is TRBJ1-5, with 7 bases aligning to TRBD1. Germline trimming cut 1 base from V and 4 bases from J; bases unmatched to any gene: 5. This CDR3 comprises 15 residues. Germline lookup yields CDR1 SGHRS and CDR2 YFSETQ. This chain's CDR3 is CASSLSGQSNQPQHF. CDR3 bases: TGCGCCAGCAGCTTGTCGGGACAGAGTAATCAGCCCCAGCATTTT.

At least ten counts were recorded for this clonotype. This rearrangement joins TRBV7-2 to TRBJ1-3; possible D gene TRBD1, 6 bases. This CDR3 is built from 14 residues. V lost 4 bases to trimming and J lost 4 bases, with 11 bases between them. CDR1 is SGHTA, CDR2 FQGNSA, per germline. CDR3: CASSSLGQGNTIYF. Here the CDR3 DNA reads TGTGCCAGCAGCTCTCTAGGACAGGGAAACACCATATATTTT.

In this sample, this clonotype turned up many times. The chain couples TRBV20-1 to TRBJ2-7; the match to TRBD2 covers 11 bases. Per the germline V gene, CDR1 is DFQATT and CDR2 is SNEGSKA (reference sequence). CDR3 length equals 13 residues. The V and J ends lost 6 bases and 4 bases, in that order; junction bases with no gene match: 5. The CDR3 DNA reads TGCAGTGCAAAACTAGCGGGAGTTTACGAGCAGTACTTC. Its translation: CSAKLAGVYEQYF.

The sample holds many counts of this clonotype. The chain employs TRBV7-2 and TRBJ2-2; no definite D call. This CDR3 is 12 amino acids long. CDR1 is SGHTA, CDR2 FQGNSA, per germline. Trimming cost V 5 bases and J 4 bases, with 5 bases left between them. The CDR3, as DNA: TGTGCCAGCAGCCTATTCACCGGGGAGCTGTTTTTT. It encodes CASSLFTGELFF.

Ten or more counts support this clonotype. The chain is built from TRBV4-3 and TRBJ2-1; 11 nucleotides align to TRBD2. Germline loops: CDR1 LGHNA, CDR2 YSLEER. V dropped 4 bases and J dropped 4; count of bases not matched to a gene: 6. The CDR3 consists of 16 residues. As DNA, the CDR3 is TGCGCCAGCAGCCGCTCACTAGCGGGAGCGTACAATGAGCAGTTCTTC. It specifies CASSRSLAGAYNEQFF.

This clonotype was observed at least ten times. The gene calls are TRBV7-6 and TRBJ2-2; the match to TRBD2 covers 11 bases. Germline lookup yields CDR1 SGHVS and CDR2 FNYEAQ. CDR3 length equals 18 residues. The ends lost 3 bases at V and 0 bases at J; junction bases unmatched: 6. CDR3 bases: TGTGCCAGCAGCTTCGAACTAGCGGGAGTCGCGAACACCGGGGAGCTGTTTTTT. Translated: CASSFELAGVANTGELFF.

This clonotype has only a few counts. V gene TRBV12-3 or TRBV12-4 combines with J gene TRBJ2-7; TRBD1 matches at 9 bases. J lost 3 bases, V lost 6 bases, and 3 bases had no gene match. This CDR3 contains 13 residues. CDR3 protein: CASSRQGGYEQYF. CDR3 bases: TGTGCCAGCAGCAGACAGGGGGGCTACGAGCAGTACTTC.